The 5 T cell receptor beta chains given below trace back to one sample, sequenced in a study of CD8 T cells in ankylosing spondylitis. A single record per CDR3 protein comes from TCRdb applying MiXCR to the 5' RACE reads. The repertoire holds fewer than 350,000 distinct CDR3 sequences, around a tenth seen once, with 9.1% in the top ten. The sequencing input was blood, either unsorted or a sorted T cell fraction (not recorded which). These receptors were collected from a female donor with ankylosing spondylitis or in good health (not recorded which).

The chain couples TRBV27 to TRBJ2-7; the D call may be TRBD1 or TRBD2 (5 bases each). The V end was cut by 8 bases, the J end by 0 bases, with 8 bases between. CDR1 MNHEY and CDR2 SMNVEV come from the germline V gene (reference sequence). CDR3 size: 12 residues. The CDR3 spells CASGTTSYEQYF. CDR3 nucleotide sequence: TGTGCCAGCGGGACCACCTCCTACGAGCAGTACTTC.

In its sample, this clonotype was seen many times. The chain combines TRBV20-1 with TRBJ2-3, with D uncertain. The CDR3 has 11 amino acids. CDR1 is DFQATT, CDR2 SNEGSKA, per germline (reference sequence). V was trimmed by 3 bases and J by 6 bases, leaving 7 bases between them. CDR3 loop: CSASWADTQYF. In DNA, the CDR3 is TGCAGTGCTAGTTGGGCTGATACGCAGTATTTT.

At least ten counts were recorded for this clonotype. This chain uses TRBV7-9 with TRBJ2-3, with D tentatively TRBD2 (6 bases). The V end was cut by 8 bases, the J end by 6 bases, with 18 bases between. The CDR3 spans 14 residues. The V gene's germline CDR1 is SEHNR and CDR2 FQNEAQ (reference sequence). The CDR3 here is CASLGTRMADTQYF. The CDR3 DNA reads as TGTGCCAGCTTAGGGACTCGAATGGCGGATACGCAGTATTTT.

In its sample, this clonotype was seen a few times. This sequence joins TRBV18 and TRBJ1-2, with 7 positions matching TRBD1. From germline, CDR1 is KGHSH and CDR2 LQKENI. J lost 5 bases, V lost 0 bases, and 6 bases had no gene match. The CDR3 spans 15 residues. The CDR3 sequence: CASSPPSPGGYGYTF. CDR3 sequence (DNA): TGTGCCAGCTCACCACCCTCCCCAGGGGGATATGGCTACACCTTC.

This clonotype occurred many times. The V and J genes are TRBV5-1 and TRBJ2-7; possible D gene TRBD2, 5 bases. Per germline, CDR1 SGHRS and CDR2 YFSETQ. Trimming left V 1 base short and J 2 bases short, with 13 bases between. The CDR3 sequence is 15 residues long. In nucleotides, the CDR3 is TGCGCCAGCAGCTTGAGGCGGGCAACTACCTACGAGCAGTACTTC. It codes for CASSLRRATTYEQYF. Based on the CDR3 plus reference TRBV5-1 and TRBJ2-7, the full variable domain is KAGVTQTPRYLIKTRGQQVTLSCSPISGHRSVSWYQQTPGQGLQFLFEYFSETQRNKGNFPGRFSGRQFSNSRSEMNVSTLELGDSALYLCASSLRRATTYEQYFGPGTRLTVT.